The sequence of this TCR beta chain was determined in a study of T cell responses to AZD1222 COVID-19 vaccine. Notes on this clone: The sample has other DNA sequences that encode this CDR3 too.

Clones were sequenced by immunoSEQ multiplex PCR, and TCRdb holds only the in-frame ones, with some missing. The top ten clones hold 4% to 6% of a sample with 100,000 to 150,000 clones, approximately 94% of them seen once. This CDR3 contains 13 residues. The germline CDR1 and CDR2 sequences are SNHLY and FYNNEI. V was pared by 4 bases and J by 3 bases, with 9 bases between. Researchers grouped second doses given at about 4 or about 12 weeks into one pool. This sequence joins TRBV2 and TRBJ2-5; tentative D call: TRBD1 (6 bases). This clonotype was obtained from an adult who received the AZD1222 COVID-19 vaccine. The sequences come from peripheral blood, collected 28 days after the second AZD1222 dose. CDR3 coding DNA: TGTGCCAGCAGTGCGGGGACAAAAGAGACCCAGTACTTC. This gives the protein CASSAGTKETQYF.